This TCR beta chain emerged from a study of somatic mutations in cytotoxic T cells in rheumatoid arthritis (dated by TCRdb to 2015 to 2018). About the investigation overall: Peripheral blood (roughly 33 ml EDTA) was collected from patients immediately after diagnosis and before any treatment began. To characterize clonality, the study used TCRB deep sequencing while asking whether somatic mutations are carried by expanded CD8+ T-cell clones in newly diagnosed, untreated rheumatoid arthritis. A FACSAria II or Sony SH800 was used to flow-sort some V beta antibody-stained T-cell populations at nearly 100% purity, and TCRB sequencing was also done on sorted V beta1+ cells. A total of 65 rheumatoid arthritis patients and approximately 21 healthy controls underwent TCRB deep sequencing. Median age was essentially the same in the patient group and the control group. Overall study results and their limits: Viral specificity could not be ruled out by absence from virus-specific databases, and the antigen targets of the expanded CD8+ clones remained unknown. CD8+ clonality increased with age in patients (Spearman r of about 0.5) but not in healthy controls. No adjustment for multiple comparisons was made for the slight TRBV07 underrepresentation in patients. Rheumatoid arthritis patients and age-matched healthy controls did not significantly differ in CD8+ T-cell clonality. In about an eighth of the 65 patients, more than 20% of CD8+ cells belonged to the largest CD8+ clone, while several identical CD8+ TCRB sequences were shared between blood and synovial fluid.

Flow cytometry confirmed the purity of CD4+ and CD8+ cells that had been isolated by positive magnetic bead selection on an AutoMACS. After a first flow cytometry screen using a TCR V beta antibody panel, clonal expansions were characterized through TCRB deep sequencing of sorted CD8+ fractions. Peripheral blood mononuclear cells were isolated by Ficoll-Paque PLUS density gradient separation. Nucleospin Tissue or Tissue XS kits were used to extract DNA from CD4-enriched, CD8-enriched or PBMC samples, and a Qubit 2.0 fluorometer was used for quantification. As concerns this clone: Its antigen remains undetermined. Per-base qualities were not stored, and no clone one base away is much larger.

Sequencing of TCRB CDR3 was done on genomic DNA with the immunoSEQ assay. The paper's processing steps were these. Patient CD8+ clones larger than 1% were compared against published virus-specific TCRB sequences, and only a few matched. Analyses were restricted to productive TCRB rearrangements. Clonality was expressed as a Shannon entropy-based productive clonality index, with each clone defined by a unique TCRB CDR3 sequence. The template counts of each clone relative to the total templates per sample were used to calculate repertoire overlap between two samples. A correlation with a Spearman r of 0.6 to 0.65 was found between V-gene usage by flow cytometry and V-gene usage by TCRB sequencing. In its TCRdb copy, this immuneACCESS table keeps in-frame sequences only and misses some clones. Where compared with another copy, unresolved V genes explain less than half of these, and the others have no known cause. V and J calls and clone size are those listed in that table; D and trimming were worked out from the DNA. The sample data list more than 11,000 clones, and just under 80% of these were observed just once. The ten largest clones add up to more than 6.5% of the sample.

Looking up the germline V gene yields CDR1 MDHEN and CDR2 SYDVKM. Spanning cysteine to phenylalanine, the CDR3 consists of 15 amino acids. Only the CDR3 portion is preserved as DNA: 45 bases, with reading frame beginning at the first base. V is cut by 8 bases and J by 0 bases, and the space between the germline ends is 14 bases. The rearranged segments are TRBV28 and TRBJ2-1; the best D guess is TRBD2, with 5 bases matching. The sequence was collected from an adult with rheumatoid arthritis. Input material: CD8+ T cells sorted from blood. The DNA sequence reads TGTGCCAGCGCCGGACTTGATAGCTCCTACAATGAGCAGTTCTTC. Its protein product is CASAGLDSSYNEQFF.